Below are 22 T cell receptor beta chains sequenced from a single sample in a study of Ad26.COV2.S vaccination and SARS-CoV-2 variants. Documented treatment: 19 received Ad26.COV2.S at low or high dose, single or two shots; several received placebo; per-sample allocation not given. Samples came from day 63 after the first vaccine or placebo injection. Here immunoSEQ multiplex PCR was the method, and the copy in TCRdb shows in-frame clones only, minus some. The table includes hundreds of thousands of clones, approximately 90% detected once. Sequences were derived from peripheral blood, sampled in a trial of Ad26.COV2.S vaccine versus placebo. Source of these receptors: a person between 18 and 65 years old who received the Ad26.COV2.S COVID-19 vaccine or a placebo.

The chain combines TRBV5-5 with TRBJ2-4; 7 bases agree with TRBD1. V was pared by 4 bases and J by 11 bases, with 15 bases of the junction left unmatched. Germline CDR1 SGHKS, CDR2 YYEKEE (reference sequence). This CDR3 has 15 amino acids. This CDR3 is CASSLLWGTADFQYF. CDR3 sequence (DNA): TGTGCCAGCAGCCTTTTATGGGGGACAGCGGATTTTCAGTACTTC. The whole variable domain, filled in from reference TRBV5-5 and TRBJ2-4, reads DAGVTQSPTHLIKTRGQQVTLRCSPISGHKSVSWYQQVLGQGPQFIFQYYEKEERGRGNFPDRFSARQFPNYSSELNVNALLLGDSALYLCASSLLWGTADFQYFGAGTRLSVL.

The rearrangement uses TRBV11-2 and TRBJ2-1, with a weak D call TRBD2 (6 bases). V lost 1 base, J lost 3 bases, and 13 bases lay in between. The CDR3 runs to 16 residues. In germline, CDR1 is SGHAT, CDR2 FQNNGV. The CDR3 DNA follows: TGTGCCAGCAGCTTAGGACTAGTCGAGGGCTACAATGAGCAGTTCTTC. This encodes CASSLGLVEGYNEQFF.

The V gene is TRBV4-2, the J gene TRBJ2-7; 13 bases map to TRBD2. Trimming cost V 2 bases and J 2 bases; bases outside gene matches: 3. Germline V CDR1 and CDR2: LGHNA, YNFKEQ. The CDR3 covers 16 residues. CDR3 region: CASSQIGLAGAYEQYF. In DNA, the CDR3 is TGTGCCAGCAGCCAAATCGGACTAGCGGGAGCCTACGAGCAGTACTTC.

The rearrangement joins TRBV19 to TRBJ1-5; TRBD1 is a possible D gene (5 bases). The CDR3 length is 13 residues. V lost 3 bases to trimming and J lost 2 bases, with 5 bases between them. From germline, CDR1 is LNHDA and CDR2 SQIVND (reference sequence). CDR3 sequence reads: CASSMGGNQPQHF. Here the CDR3 DNA reads TGTGCCAGTAGTATGGGGGGCAATCAGCCCCAGCATTTT.

In DNA form, the CDR3 reads TGTGCCAGCTCACCAGGGCTGGGGGGCGATGAAAAACTGTTTTTT. Translated: CASSPGLGGDEKLFF. The V gene is TRBV18, the J gene TRBJ1-4; D is perhaps TRBD1 (6 bases). V gave up 2 bases and J gave up 6 bases, with 13 bases separating them. This CDR3 contains 15 residues. Germline V lookup: CDR1 KGHSH, CDR2 LQKENI.

V and J are TRBV5-6 and TRBJ1-4; maybe TRBD1 (6 bases). There are 18 residues in the CDR3. Trimming stripped 4 bases from V and 7 bases from J, with 26 bases between. Germline assignment: CDR1 SGHDT and CDR2 YYEEEE. CDR3 amino acids: CASSGEGVWGRRGEKLFF. Written as DNA, the CDR3 is TGTGCCAGCAGCGGCGAGGGGGTCTGGGGACGGCGCGGTGAAAAACTGTTTTTT.

The CDR3 coding sequence is TGTGCCAGCAGCTTGGGGTCCCGGGACAGGGGCGAAAAACTGTTTTTT. Translated, it gives CASSLGSRDRGEKLFF. The rearrangement links TRBV13 to TRBJ1-4; 10 bases fit TRBD1. Germline loops: CDR1 PRHDT, CDR2 FYEKMQ (reference sequence). This CDR3 is 16 amino acids long. Unmatched junction bases numbered 9, after V lost 3 bases and J lost 8 bases.

This clone appeared a few times. DNA of the CDR3: TGTGCCAGCAGCACACAGGGCTCATGGGGCACTGAAGCTTTCTTT. Translating gives CASSTQGSWGTEAFF. This chain links TRBV13 with TRBJ1-1, with TRBD1 as a possible D gene (6 bases). The V gene lost 5 bases and the J gene lost 4 bases, with 17 bases spanning the gap. This CDR3 region has 15 residues. Germline V gives CDR1 PRHDT, CDR2 FYEKMQ (reference sequence).

The chain couples TRBV21-1 to TRBJ2-7. TRBV21-1 counts as a pseudogene. The CDR3 totals 12 residues. CDR3 nucleotide sequence: TGTGCCAGCAGCTTCCAAAGATACGAGCAGTACTTC. Amino acid sequence: CASSFQRYEQYF.

The sample holds one count of this clone. The chain joins TRBV6-5 to TRBJ1-6, with a tentative D call TRBD1 (6 bases). This CDR3 region has 15 residues. V dropped 6 bases and J dropped 4 bases, with 13 bases sitting between them. Germline V gives CDR1 MNHEY, CDR2 SVGAGI. CDR3 amino acids: CASRRNREYNSPLHF. The CDR3 DNA follows: TGTGCCAGCAGGCGTAACAGGGAGTATAATTCACCCCTCCACTTT.

The genes are TRBV27 and TRBJ2-7, with 7 bases fitting TRBD1. The CDR3 covers 16 residues. With 8 bases clipped from V and 3 bases from J, the junction kept 16 bases outside the gene matches. CDR1 is MNHEY and CDR2 is SMNVEV in the germline V gene (reference sequence). CDR3 in amino acids: CASRQRAQGVGYEQYF. In DNA form, the CDR3 reads TGTGCCAGCCGTCAGAGGGCTCAGGGGGTGGGCTACGAGCAGTACTTC.

This rearrangement joins TRBV2 to TRBJ2-7; D might be TRBD1 or TRBD2, each matching 6 bases. The V gene lost 7 bases and the J gene lost 7 bases, with 14 bases spanning the gap. The CDR3 totals 12 residues. CDR1 and CDR2 from the germline V gene are SNHLY and FYNNEI. The CDR3 DNA follows: TGTGCCAGCAAAGGGGAAGGGGGGGAGCAGTACTTC. Translating gives CASKGEGGEQYF.

The chain carries TRBV7-9 and TRBJ1-1, with D unresolved. CDR1 SEHNR and CDR2 FQNEAQ come from the germline V gene (reference sequence). This CDR3 has 14 amino acids. V was clipped by 5 bases and J by 1 base, with 11 bases between them. CDR3 region: CASSPPAKNTEAFF. The CDR3 DNA sequence: TGTGCCAGCAGCCCTCCCGCCAAGAACACTGAAGCTTTCTTT.

The CDR3 DNA sequence: TGTGCCACCAGTGAGGGGACCACTGAAGCTTTCTTT. Protein: CATSEGTTEAFF. V usage is TRBV24-1 and J usage is TRBJ1-1, with a possible D match to TRBD1 (5 bases). The CDR3 loop spans 12 amino acids. Germline lookup yields CDR1 KGHDR and CDR2 SFDVKD. Deletions cut 4 bases from V and 4 bases from J, with 6 bases between.

The chain is built from TRBV6-1 and TRBJ2-5; tentatively, D is TRBD2 (5 bases). The germline V and J ends were trimmed by 1 base and 5 bases, with 11 bases remaining between them. The CDR3 covers 14 residues. The germline CDR1 and CDR2 sequences are MNHNS and SASEGT. This CDR3 reads CASSEGGTGETQYF. As DNA, the CDR3 is TGTGCCAGCAGTGAAGGGGGTACGGGGGAGACCCAGTACTTC.

V and J are TRBV4-1 and TRBJ2-3, with 7 bases identical to TRBD1. CDR1 is MGHRA, CDR2 YSYEKL, per germline. The CDR3 is made up of 15 amino acids. With 1 base clipped from V and 5 bases from J, the junction kept 6 bases outside the gene matches. The CDR3 loop is CASSQGQGARDTQYF. The CDR3 nucleotides read TGCGCCAGCAGCCAAGGACAGGGCGCGCGAGATACGCAGTATTTT.

Notes on this clone: This CDR3 is also generated by other DNA sequences in the sample. This chain links TRBV7-9 with TRBJ1-1, with 8 bases aligning to TRBD1. The CDR3 covers 14 residues. V lost 3 bases, J lost 2 bases, and 2 bases stayed unmatched. Germline lookup yields CDR1 SEHNR and CDR2 FQNEAQ (reference sequence). CDR3 sequence: CASSLTGANTEAFF. The CDR3 region has the DNA TGTGCCAGCAGCTTGACAGGGGCTAACACTGAAGCTTTCTTT.

The J gene is TRBJ1-1, the V gene TRBV4-2; TRBD1 agrees at 7 bases. Trimming cost V 0 bases and J 0 bases; bases outside gene matches: 4. Germline CDR1 LGHNA, CDR2 YNFKEQ. This CDR3 region has 16 residues. This CDR3 reads CASSQELGQVNTEAFF. The CDR3 coding sequence is TGTGCCAGCAGCCAAGAGTTAGGACAGGTGAACACTGAAGCTTTCTTT.

The chain uses TRBV19 and TRBJ1-1; 10 bases align to TRBD1. V trimming: 6 bases; J trimming: 3 bases; junction bases outside the gene matches: 16. This CDR3 contains 18 residues. Looked up from germline, CDR1 is LNHDA and CDR2 is SQIVND (reference sequence). This CDR3 is CASSITPGQGRRDTEAFF. CDR3 nucleotide sequence: TGTGCCAGTAGCATTACCCCGGGACAGGGGAGGAGGGACACTGAAGCTTTCTTT.

This clone was found once. The rearrangement links TRBV19 to TRBJ1-4, with a tentative D call TRBD1 (6 bases). Germline V lookup: CDR1 LNHDA, CDR2 SQIVND (reference sequence). The CDR3 length is 12 residues. The germline V and J ends were trimmed by 6 bases and 11 bases, with 13 bases remaining between them. The CDR3: CASRNRERKLFF. CDR3 nucleotides: TGTGCCAGTAGGAACAGGGAGCGGAAACTGTTTTTT. The whole variable domain, remainder taken from reference TRBV19 and TRBJ1-4, is DGGITQSPKYLFRKEGQNVTLSCEQNLNHDAMYWYRQDPGQGLRLIYYSQIVNDFQKGDIAEGYSVSREKKESFPLTVTSAQKNPTAFYLCASRNRERKLFFGSGTQLSVL.

This clone turned up a few times. A junction boundary mismatches the germline segment, possibly from a read error. The chain has TRBV7-9 and TRBJ2-7, with 8 nucleotides matching TRBD1. Germline loops: CDR1 SEHNR, CDR2 FQNEAQ (reference sequence). The CDR3 runs 12 residues. The CDR3 loop reads CASSLDMGQEDF. For the CDR3, the DNA is TGTGCCAGCAGCTTAGATATGGGACAGGAAGACTTC.

The genes are TRBV9 and TRBJ2-2, with TRBD2 matching over 13 bases. CDR3 size: 16 residues. CDR1 and CDR2 (germline): SGDLS, YYNGEE. Trimming took 5 bases from V and 5 from J; bases not matched to a gene: 6. The CDR3 region has the DNA TGTGCCAGCAGTTCCGGACTAGCGGGAGCGACCGGGGAGCTGTTTTTT. Translation gives CASSSGLAGATGELFF.